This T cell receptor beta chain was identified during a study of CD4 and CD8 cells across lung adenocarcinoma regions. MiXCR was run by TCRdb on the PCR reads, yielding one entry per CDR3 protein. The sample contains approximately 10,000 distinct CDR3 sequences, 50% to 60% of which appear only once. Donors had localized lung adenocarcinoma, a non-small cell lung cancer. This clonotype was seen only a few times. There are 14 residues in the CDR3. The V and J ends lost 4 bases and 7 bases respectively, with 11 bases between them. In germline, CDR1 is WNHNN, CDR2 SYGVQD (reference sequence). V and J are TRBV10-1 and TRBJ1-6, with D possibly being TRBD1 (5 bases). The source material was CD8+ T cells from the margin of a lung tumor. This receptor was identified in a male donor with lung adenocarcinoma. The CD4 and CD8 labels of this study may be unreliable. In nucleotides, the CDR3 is TGCGCCAGCAGTGCCGGGACTCTAAATTCACCCCTCCACTTT. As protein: CASSAGTLNSPLHF.